The 29 T cell receptor beta chains below all came from one sample that was sequenced in a study of shared clonotypes between healthy human individuals. Libraries were prepared by immunoSEQ multiplex PCR; TCRdb keeps only in-frame clonotypes and omits some of them. The repertoire consists of millions of clones, with 85% to 95% occurring once and the leading ten covering 1.5% to 2%. Naive CD8 cells were CD45RO-negative, positively selected for CCR7, excluding terminally differentiated effector memory CD45RA+ cells. Sequencing input: naive CD8+ T cells from PBMCs. These receptors all come from a man younger than 30 in good health. Some clones in this sample may be carry-over from other donors' samples.

This clone is a singleton in its sample. This chain joins TRBV5-1 and TRBJ2-2; TRBD2 might be the D (6 bases). Germline CDR1 and CDR2: SGHRS and YFSETQ. The CDR3 contains 15 residues. V lost 2 bases, J lost 5 bases, and 13 bases lay in between. The CDR3 DNA follows: TGCGCCAGCAGCTTAGCGGGTCGAGGGACCGGGGAGCTGTTTTTT. Its protein product is CASSLAGRGTGELFF.

This chain connects TRBV7-9 to TRBJ2-7; D is possibly TRBD2 (6 bases). Germline V CDR1 and CDR2: SEHNR, FQNEAQ (reference sequence). The V gene lost 5 bases and the J gene lost 6 bases, with 17 bases spanning the gap. The CDR3 totals 14 residues. CDR3 loop: CASSPDNFGGEQYF. DNA of the CDR3: TGTGCCAGCAGCCCCGACAACTTCGGGGGCGAGCAGTACTTC.

V and J are TRBV30 and TRBJ1-4; 7 positions match TRBD1. The CDR3 is 15 amino acids. Trimming at V came to 1 base and at J to 5 bases, leaving 7 bases not matched to a gene. Germline-derived CDR1 and CDR2 are GTSNPN and SVGIG (reference sequence). CDR3 DNA: TGTGCCTGGAGTGGTGAGGGGGCCCCGAATGAAAAACTGTTTTTT. As protein: CAWSGEGAPNEKLFF.

The J gene is TRBJ2-1, the V gene TRBV9; D is undetermined. The CDR3 is 18 residues long. V was trimmed by 3 bases and J by 0 bases, leaving 19 bases between them. Germline V CDR1 and CDR2: SGDLS, YYNGEE. The CDR3 spells CASSGRTGSRRSYNEQFF. In DNA form, the CDR3 reads TGTGCCAGCAGCGGTAGAACCGGATCTAGGCGCTCCTACAATGAGCAGTTCTTC.

The chain uses TRBV5-4 and TRBJ2-1, with D unclear. This CDR3 comprises 16 residues. With 2 bases removed from V and 7 bases from J, the gap between germline ends came to 19 bases. Looked up from germline, CDR1 is SGHNT and CDR2 is YYREEE (reference sequence). CDR3 protein: CASSFEPSVQSNEQFF. The DNA for the CDR3 is TGTGCCAGCAGCTTCGAACCGAGCGTACAGTCGAATGAGCAGTTCTTC. Together with reference TRBV5-4 and TRBJ2-1, the CDR3 gives the full variable domain: ETGVTQSPTHLIKTRGQQVTLRCSSQSGHNTVSWYQQALGQGPQFIFQYYREEENGRGNFPPRFSGLQFPNYSSELNVNALELDDSALYLCASSFEPSVQSNEQFFGPGTRLTVL.

The chain employs TRBV7-8 and TRBJ1-5; D might be TRBD1 (6 bases). This CDR3 region has 15 residues. Trimming cost V 1 base and J 5 bases, with 12 bases left between them. Germline CDR1 is SGHVS and CDR2 is FQNEAQ. The CDR3 bases are TGTGCCAGCAGCTTAGGCACGGGGGCGCATCAGCCCCAGCATTTT. Its protein product is CASSLGTGAHQPQHF.

This clone came up once. CDR3 in DNA: TGTGCCAGCTCAACGTCGTTGCACACTGAAGCTTTCTTT. Residues: CASSTSLHTEAFF. This chain connects TRBV28 to TRBJ1-1; D gene ambiguous. V lost 8 bases and J 3 bases, leaving 13 bases between the germline ends. Germline CDR1 MDHEN, CDR2 SYDVKM. This CDR3 comprises 13 residues.

V usage is TRBV29-1 and J usage is TRBJ1-2; possibly TRBD1 for D (6 bases). The CDR3 is made up of 11 amino acids. CDR1 SQVTM and CDR2 ANQGSEA come from the germline V gene. The CDR3 DNA is TGCTCCGGCAGGGGAAACTATGGCTACACCTTC. Residues: CSGRGNYGYTF.

The rearrangement uses TRBV28 and TRBJ2-2, with D perhaps TRBD1 (7 bases). The CDR3 contains 14 residues. Trimming took off 7 bases at V and 7 bases at J, with 16 bases between the two ends. CDR1 is MDHEN and CDR2 is SYDVKM in the germline V gene. The chain's CDR3 is CASKPDREVGELFF. The CDR3 region has the DNA TGTGCCAGCAAACCAGACAGGGAGGTCGGGGAGCTGTTTTTT.

The V gene is TRBV4-1, the J gene TRBJ1-5, with a tentative D call TRBD1 (5 bases). This CDR3 region has 13 residues. V was cut by 1 base and J by 7 bases, with 8 bases left in between. In germline, CDR1 is MGHRA, CDR2 YSYEKL. DNA of the CDR3: TGCGCCAGCAGCCAAGTTTGGGACCAGCCCCAGCATTTT. Residues: CASSQVWDQPQHF.

For the CDR3, the DNA is TGCGCCAGCAGCCAAGATTGGCCCGGGTACCAAGAGACCCAGTACTTC. Protein sequence: CASSQDWPGYQETQYF. This chain links TRBV4-3 with TRBJ2-5; D remains ambiguous. V lost 0 bases and J lost 0, with 11 bases in between. Germline CDR1 is LGHNA and CDR2 is YSLEER. This CDR3 is built from 16 residues.

This clone has only one observation. The chain employs TRBV19 and TRBJ2-1; TRBD1 matches at 8 bases. Trimming removed 3 bases from V and 5 bases from J; junction bases left unmatched: 6. The V gene's germline CDR1 is LNHDA and CDR2 SQIVND (reference sequence). The CDR3 is 15 residues long. CDR3 amino acids: CASSIGTGPNNEQFF. As DNA, the CDR3 is TGTGCCAGTAGTATCGGGACAGGACCCAACAATGAGCAGTTCTTC.

The chain recombines TRBV6-1 with TRBJ2-7; TRBD1 agrees at 11 bases. The germline V gene has CDR1 MNHNS and CDR2 SASEGT. V gave up 11 bases and J gave up 5 bases; unmatched junction bases: 5. The CDR3 contains 12 residues. This chain's CDR3 is CAGRDRGNEQYF. CDR3 DNA: TGTGCCGGTAGGGACAGGGGGAACGAGCAGTACTTC.

The J gene is TRBJ2-7, the V gene TRBV2, with a tentative D call TRBD1 (6 bases). Germline CDR1 SNHLY, CDR2 FYNNEI. This CDR3 has 16 amino acids. The V and J ends lost 1 base and 3 bases respectively, with 16 bases between them. The CDR3 DNA follows: TGTGCCAGCAGTGAAGAAGAGGGCAGGGGCGGCTACGAGCAGTACTTC. It codes for CASSEEEGRGGYEQYF. Full variable domain (rest looked up from reference TRBV2 and TRBJ2-7): EPEVTQTPSHQVTQMGQEVILRCVPISNHLYFYWYRQILGQKVEFLVSFYNNEISEKSEIFDDQFSVERPDGSNFTLKIRSTKLEDSAMYFCASSEEEGRGGYEQYFGPGTRLTVT.

The chain combines TRBV19 with TRBJ2-7; the D gene is possibly TRBD1 (6 bases). Trimming removed 7 bases from V and 2 bases from J, with 12 bases in between. CDR3 length equals 13 residues. CDR1 and CDR2 (germline): LNHDA, SQIVND (reference sequence). Written as DNA, the CDR3 is TGTGCCAGTACGGGGCAGGGGCCCTACGAGCAGTACTTC. Protein: CASTGQGPYEQYF.

The chain combines TRBV7-9 with TRBJ2-7; 11 positions agree with TRBD2. The CDR3 has 17 residues. Germline V CDR1 and CDR2: SEHNR, FQNEAQ (reference sequence). V lost 1 base and J lost 7; bases outside the gene matches: 12. The CDR3 DNA sequence: TGTGCCAGCAGCTTAGGGGGACTAGCGGCCCCGACGGGAGAGCAGTACTTC. This sequence encodes CASSLGGLAAPTGEQYF.

V and J are TRBV7-2 and TRBJ2-7, with D tentatively TRBD2 (6 bases). V lost 6 bases and J 2 bases, leaving 20 bases between the germline ends. The V gene's germline CDR1 is SGHTA and CDR2 FQGNSA. The CDR3 loop spans 16 amino acids. This CDR3 is CASRQTPGLEAYEQYF. In DNA, the CDR3 is TGTGCCAGCAGACAAACCCCGGGACTTGAGGCCTACGAGCAGTACTTC.

This chain uses TRBV27 with TRBJ2-1, with unresolved D. The CDR3 consists of 16 residues. The germline V gene encodes CDR1 MNHEY and CDR2 SMNVEV (reference sequence). V gave up 5 bases and J gave up 0 bases, with 14 bases separating them. CDR3 loop: CASSSRQVSSYNEQFF. In DNA form, the CDR3 reads TGTGCCAGCAGTAGTCGCCAAGTTAGCTCCTACAATGAGCAGTTCTTC.

Worth noting for this clone: At the DNA level, this CDR3 is encoded by other sequences in the same sample as well. V and J are TRBV6-5 and TRBJ1-2; D is perhaps TRBD1 (5 bases). Trimming stripped 0 bases from V and 2 bases from J, with 7 bases between. The CDR3 contains 14 residues. The V gene's germline CDR1 is MNHEY and CDR2 SVGAGI. CDR3 DNA sequence: TGTGCCAGCAGTTACTCAGGGGCGAACTATGGCTACACCTTC. Translating it yields CASSYSGANYGYTF.

This sequence joins TRBV7-6 and TRBJ2-7, with 7 bases identical to TRBD2. This CDR3 has 16 residues. Germline V gives CDR1 SGHVS, CDR2 FNYEAQ. The junction had 10 bases not matched to a gene; V was cut back by 4 bases and J by 1 base. The CDR3 loop reads CASSSLLAANSYEQYF. The CDR3 DNA sequence: TGTGCCAGCAGCTCCCTCCTAGCGGCGAATTCCTACGAGCAGTACTTC.

The chain combines TRBV27 with TRBJ2-1, with 13 bases that match TRBD2. The trim removed 5 bases at V and 8 bases at J, leaving 9 bases unmatched. The CDR3 consists of 16 residues. Germline lookup yields CDR1 MNHEY and CDR2 SMNVEV (reference sequence). The CDR3 protein is CASSLIRTSGSDEQFF. CDR3 sequence (DNA): TGTGCCAGCAGTCTGATCAGGACTAGCGGGAGCGATGAGCAGTTCTTC.

The rearrangement links TRBV19 to TRBJ1-5, with D possibly TRBD1 on 6 matching bases. Germline lookup yields CDR1 LNHDA and CDR2 SQIVND (reference sequence). This CDR3 has 16 amino acids. Deletions cut 0 bases from V and 2 bases from J, with 11 bases between. CDR3 residues: CASSIDRGAGNQPQHF. CDR3 sequence (DNA): TGTGCCAGTAGTATAGATCGGGGGGCGGGCAATCAGCCCCAGCATTTT.

The chain employs TRBV5-1 and TRBJ1-1, with TRBD1 matching 8 bases. The CDR3 sequence is 11 residues long. Looked up from germline, CDR1 is SGHRS and CDR2 is YFSETQ. Trimming cost V 3 bases and J 12 bases; bases outside gene matches: 4. CDR3 amino acids: CASSSGQGTFF. The CDR3 coding sequence is TGCGCCAGCAGCTCCGGACAGGGAACTTTCTTT.

J is TRBJ2-1 and V is TRBV19, with TRBD2 as a possible D gene (5 bases). This CDR3 region has 15 residues. V lost 3 bases and J 4 bases, leaving 13 bases between the germline ends. Germline V gene data show CDR1 as LNHDA and CDR2 as SQIVND (reference sequence). In nucleotides, the CDR3 is TGTGCCAGTAGTATCCCGAGGGAGCGGTACAATGAGCAGTTCTTC. As protein: CASSIPRERYNEQFF.

V and J are TRBV2 and TRBJ2-5; unclear D gene. Germline V lookup: CDR1 SNHLY, CDR2 FYNNEI. The CDR3 is made up of 13 amino acids. V was pared by 4 bases and J by 2 bases, with 8 bases between. CDR3 residues: CASSVPGQETQYF. The CDR3 bases are TGTGCCAGCAGTGTGCCAGGACAAGAGACCCAGTACTTC.

The V gene is TRBV18, the J gene TRBJ2-5; possible D gene TRBD2, 6 bases. Deletions cut 5 bases from V and 3 bases from J, with 19 bases between. Germline CDR1 is KGHSH and CDR2 is LQKENI. CDR3 length equals 16 residues. The CDR3 region is CASSDLAGPGKETQYF. The CDR3 nucleotides are TGTGCCAGCTCAGACCTGGCGGGACCGGGAAAAGAGACCCAGTACTTC.

This chain uses TRBV15 with TRBJ2-5; D is undetermined. There are 15 residues in the CDR3. V lost 3 bases, J lost 5 bases, and 16 bases lay in between. Germline CDR1 and CDR2: LNHNV and YYDKDF (reference sequence). The CDR3 DNA is TGTGCCACCAGCAGTTCCCTTGGAGCCGGGGAGACCCAGTACTTC. Translation gives CATSSSLGAGETQYF.

The rearrangement links TRBV5-6 to TRBJ2-7; tentatively, D is TRBD2 (5 bases). V was pared by 2 bases and J by 0 bases, with 15 bases between. Germline V gives CDR1 SGHDT, CDR2 YYEEEE. The CDR3 has 16 residues. The CDR3 DNA reads TGTGCCAGCAGCTTTGACGGGGAGTTCAGCTCCTACGAGCAGTACTTC. Encoded protein: CASSFDGEFSSYEQYF. The whole variable domain, remainder taken from reference TRBV5-6 and TRBJ2-7, is DAGVTQSPTHLIKTRGQQVTLRCSPKSGHDTVSWYQQALGQGPQFIFQYYEEEERQRGNFPDRFSGHQFPNYSSELNVNALLLGDSALYLCASSFDGEFSSYEQYFGPGTRLTVT.

The chain couples TRBV29-1 to TRBJ2-2, with 9 bases aligning to TRBD2. CDR3 length equals 15 residues. Germline loops: CDR1 SQVTM, CDR2 ANQGSEA. Trimming at V came to 2 bases and at J to 7 bases, leaving 8 bases not matched to a gene. CDR3 loop: CSVETREGRDGELFF. As DNA, the CDR3 is TGCAGCGTTGAAACGCGGGAGGGGAGGGACGGGGAGCTGTTTTTT.